The 5 T cell receptor beta chains below all came from one sample that was sequenced in a study of regulatory T cells in long-lasting Graves disease. Building the TCR beta libraries relied on iRepertoire HTBI primers, and CDR3 regions underwent Arm-PCR. TCRdb redid the calling of the multiplex PCR reads with MiXCR, one entry per CDR3 protein. The sample has 540,000 or so distinct CDR3 sequences, 13% seen once; the top ten hold 8% to 10%. Time point denoted: newly diagnosed GD, antithyroid drugs for less than 3 months. The TCR library was made from RNA extracted from PBMCs. These data were likewise used in another study, on T cells in Graves' hyperthyroidism and ophthalmopathy.

This specimen consisted of peripheral blood mononuclear cells (PBMCs), obtained at new diagnosis, from a patient treated with antithyroid drugs. Receptors originate from a man aged 25-45 years with Graves disease.

This clonotype showed up just a few times. The junction and the germline gene differ at one end; a read error may be behind it. The chain uses TRBV2 and TRBJ2-5; D remains unclear. Germline V gene sequence: CDR1 SNHLY, CDR2 FYNNEI. CDR3 length: 8 amino acids. CDR3: CASKTQHF. As DNA, the CDR3 is TGTGCCAGCAAGACCCAGCACTTC.

V gene TRBV7-9 combines with J gene TRBJ2-1; 8 bases fit TRBD2. The germline CDR1 and CDR2 sequences are SEHNR and FQNEAQ (reference sequence). J gave up 5 bases and V 4 bases, and 7 bases lay outside the gene matches. The length of the CDR3 is 15 residues. The chain's CDR3 is CASSSAGLAHNEQFF. The DNA for the CDR3 is TGTGCCAGCAGCTCCGCCGGACTAGCCCACAATGAGCAGTTCTTC.

The chain couples TRBV4-2 to TRBJ2-7; TRBD1 agrees at 10 bases. CDR1 LGHNA and CDR2 YNFKEQ come from the germline V gene. Trimming took 0 bases from V and 6 from J; bases not matched to a gene: 5. The CDR3 extends over 15 amino acids. The CDR3 DNA reads TGTGCCAGCAGCCAAGAGGGCGGACAGGGGGTCGAGCAGTACTTC. Translated: CASSQEGGQGVEQYF.

The V call is TRBV7-9, the J call TRBJ2-5, with 7 bases lining up with TRBD1. Germline CDR1 SEHNR, CDR2 FQNEAQ (reference sequence). This CDR3 contains 16 residues. V trimming: 5 bases; J trimming: 4 bases; junction bases outside the gene matches: 13. In DNA form, the CDR3 reads TGTGCCAGCAGCCCGGACGACAGGGAGTCTCGAGAGACCCAGTACTTC. Translating gives CASSPDDRESRETQYF.

In this sample, this clonotype turned up many times. The rearrangement joins TRBV27 to TRBJ1-2; no clear D gene. Per the germline V gene, CDR1 is MNHEY and CDR2 is SMNVEV (reference sequence). With 4 bases removed from V and 7 bases from J, the gap between germline ends came to 13 bases. The length of the CDR3 is 13 residues. The DNA of the CDR3 is TGTGCCAGCAGTTCTTATGGGGTATTTGGCTACACCTTC. It is translated as CASSSYGVFGYTF.